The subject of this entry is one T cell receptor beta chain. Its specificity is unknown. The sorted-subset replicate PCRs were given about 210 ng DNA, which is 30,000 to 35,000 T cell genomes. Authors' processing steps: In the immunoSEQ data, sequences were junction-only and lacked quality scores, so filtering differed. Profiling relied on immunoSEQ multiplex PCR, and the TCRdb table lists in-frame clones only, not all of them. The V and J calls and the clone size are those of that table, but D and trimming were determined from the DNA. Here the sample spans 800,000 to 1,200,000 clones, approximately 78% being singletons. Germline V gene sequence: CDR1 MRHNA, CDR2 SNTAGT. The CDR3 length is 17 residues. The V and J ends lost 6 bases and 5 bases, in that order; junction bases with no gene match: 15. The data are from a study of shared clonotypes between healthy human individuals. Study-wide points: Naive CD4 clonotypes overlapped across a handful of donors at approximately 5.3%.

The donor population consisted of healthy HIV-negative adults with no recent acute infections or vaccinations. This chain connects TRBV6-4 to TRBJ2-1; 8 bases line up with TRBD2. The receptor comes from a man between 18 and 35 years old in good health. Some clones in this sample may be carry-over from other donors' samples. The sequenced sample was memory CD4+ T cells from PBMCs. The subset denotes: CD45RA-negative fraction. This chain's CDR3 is CASRGGGSGSGDNEQFF. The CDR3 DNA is TGTGCCAGCAGGGGGGGAGGAAGCGGGAGTGGAGACAATGAGCAGTTCTTC.